The rows below give T cell receptor beta chains drawn from one sample of a study of T cell repertoires in cytomegalovirus infection. TCRdb fed the reads into MiXCR, producing one record per CDR3 protein. This table holds under 850,000 distinct CDR3 sequences, around 32% found once. The antigens of these receptors remain unknown. Source: cultured PBMCs, taken from culture after CMV antigen stimulation. The receptors originated from a human donor in good health (CMV status not recorded). Some clones in this sample may be carry-over from other donors' samples. Each CDR3 is given with its conserved first and last residue. The order of the fields is D gene, clone size, V gene, J gene, CDR3 length, CDR3 DNA, CDR3 protein. D genes are given only for firm matches. For some rows the clone size is stated as once, few or many, or as a class when expanded; others skip it.

d_gene: NA
abundance: once
v_gene: TRBV4-2
j_gene: TRBJ2-7
len: 16
CDR3nt: TGTGCCAGCAGCCAAGATATGTGGGGGAGCTCCTACGAGCAGTACTTC
CDR3aa: CASSQDMWGSSYEQYF

d_gene: NA
abundance: few
v_gene: TRBV6-1
j_gene: TRBJ1-4
len: 15
CDR3nt: TGTGCCAGCAGCTCACTTGGGGGGCGAAGAAGAAAACTGTTTTTT
CDR3aa: CASSSLGGRRRKLFF

d_gene: TRBD2
abundance: few
v_gene: TRBV2
j_gene: TRBJ2-5
len: 16
CDR3nt: TGTGCCAGTAACCCCCCGGGCGGGGGGCTCCAAGAGACCCAGTACTTC
CDR3aa: CASNPPGGGLQETQYF

d_gene: NA
abundance: few
v_gene: TRBV7-9
j_gene: TRBJ2-3
len: 14
CDR3nt: TGTGCCAGCAGGAGACCGGGGGAAACAGATACGCAGTATTTT
CDR3aa: CASRRPGETDTQYF

d_gene: TRBD1
abundance: NA
v_gene: TRBV20-1
j_gene: TRBJ1-5
len: 16
CDR3nt: TGCAGTGCTAGAGATTCGGGGACAGGGACTAATCAGCCCCAGCATTTT
CDR3aa: CSARDSGTGTNQPQHF

d_gene: NA
abundance: few
v_gene: TRBV4-1
j_gene: TRBJ1-6
len: 16
CDR3nt: TGTGCCAGCAGCCAAGTGTGGAGCTCCTATAATTCACCCCTCCACTTT
CDR3aa: CASSQVWSSYNSPLHF

d_gene: NA
abundance: NA
v_gene: TRBV6-1
j_gene: TRBJ2-2
len: 14
CDR3nt: TGTGCCAGCAGCGACACAATTAACACCGGGGAGCTGTTTTTT
CDR3aa: CASSDTINTGELFF

d_gene: TRBD2
abundance: few
v_gene: TRBV12-3/TRBV12-4
j_gene: TRBJ2-5
len: 15
CDR3nt: TGTGCCAGCAGTCCTCTAGCGGGGGGGGAAGAGACCCAGTACTTC
CDR3aa: CASSPLAGGEETQYF

d_gene: NA
abundance: NA
v_gene: TRBV19
j_gene: TRBJ2-6
len: 12
CDR3nt: TGTGCCAGCTCCGGGACGAGCAACGTCCTGACTTTC
CDR3aa: CASSGTSNVLTF

d_gene: NA
abundance: NA
v_gene: TRBV15
j_gene: TRBJ1-6
len: 14
CDR3nt: TGTGCCACCAGCGCACAGTCGGGGGATTCACCCCTCCACTTT
CDR3aa: CATSAQSGDSPLHF

d_gene: NA
abundance: few
v_gene: TRBV7-2
j_gene: TRBJ2-1
len: 12
CDR3nt: TGTGCCAGCAGCTTCGGGGGTTATGAGCAGTTCTTC
CDR3aa: CASSFGGYEQFF

d_gene: NA
abundance: NA
v_gene: TRBV7-2
j_gene: TRBJ1-5
len: 14
CDR3nt: TGTGCCAGCAGCTCCGGGGCTAGCAATCAGCCCCAGCATTTT
CDR3aa: CASSSGASNQPQHF

d_gene: TRBD1
abundance: NA
v_gene: TRBV19
j_gene: TRBJ2-7
len: 13
CDR3nt: TGTGCCAGTAGTCCGGACAGGGTGAACGAGCAGTACTTC
CDR3aa: CASSPDRVNEQYF

d_gene: NA
abundance: many
v_gene: TRBV7-2
j_gene: TRBJ1-6
len: 18
CDR3nt: TGTGCCAGCAGCTTAGTTCCGGCGACGAGCTCCTATAATTCACCCCTCCACTTT
CDR3aa: CASSLVPATSSYNSPLHF

d_gene: NA
abundance: NA
v_gene: TRBV7-6
j_gene: TRBJ2-1
len: 13
CDR3nt: TGTGCCAGCAGTCCGAGGGTCCACAATGAGCGGTTCTTC
CDR3aa: CASSPRVHNERFF

d_gene: NA
abundance: NA
v_gene: TRBV7-2
j_gene: TRBJ1-4
len: 13
CDR3nt: TGTGCCAGCAGCCCCCTAGTGGGGGAAAAACTGTTTTTT
CDR3aa: CASSPLVGEKLFF